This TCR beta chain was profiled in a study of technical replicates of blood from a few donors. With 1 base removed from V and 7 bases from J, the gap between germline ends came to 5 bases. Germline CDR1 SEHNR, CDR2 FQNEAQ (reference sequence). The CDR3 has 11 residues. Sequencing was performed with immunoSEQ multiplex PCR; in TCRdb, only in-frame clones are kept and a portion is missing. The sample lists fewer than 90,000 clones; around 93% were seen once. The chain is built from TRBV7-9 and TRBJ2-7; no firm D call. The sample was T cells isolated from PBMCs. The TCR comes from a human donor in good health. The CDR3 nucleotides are TGTGCCAGCAGCTTAGATAGAGAGCAGTACTTC. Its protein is CASSLDREQYF.